This paragraph covers one T cell receptor beta chain sequence. Its antigen is currently unknown. PCR involved 60 Vbeta and 13 Jbeta primers. Repertoires were generated with immunoSEQ multiplex PCR, while TCRdb's copy carries only in-frame clones and drops some. The sample lists under 200,000 clones; approximately 77% were seen once. The CDR3 has 15 residues. In germline, CDR1 is KGHSH, CDR2 LQKENI. V lost 3 bases, J lost 7 bases, and 9 bases stayed unmatched. The source of the sample is a study of cytomegalovirus exposure and HLA in healthy donors. Study-level findings and limits: Most TCR sequences proved rare, with some public TCRs found in many donors.

This cohort consisted of healthy bone marrow donors. This clonotype originated in a female donor in good health and CMV-seronegative. The material sequenced was PBMCs. The chain links TRBV18 to TRBJ1-1, with 9 positions matching TRBD1. The CDR3 DNA is TGTGCCAGCTCACCCGGACGGGACAGGGTAGGTGAAGCTTTCTTT. Protein product: CASSPGRDRVGEAFF.